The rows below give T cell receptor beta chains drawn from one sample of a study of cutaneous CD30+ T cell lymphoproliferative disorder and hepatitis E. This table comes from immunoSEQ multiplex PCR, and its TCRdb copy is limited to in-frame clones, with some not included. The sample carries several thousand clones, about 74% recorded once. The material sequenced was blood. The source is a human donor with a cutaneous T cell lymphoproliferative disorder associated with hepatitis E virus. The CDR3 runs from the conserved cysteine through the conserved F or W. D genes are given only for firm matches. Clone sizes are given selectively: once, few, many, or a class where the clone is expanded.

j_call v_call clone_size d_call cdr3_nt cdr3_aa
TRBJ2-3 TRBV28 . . TGTGCCAGCAGTGCCCCCGCCAGGGTGGTGACAGATACGCAGTATTTT CASSAPARVVTDTQYF
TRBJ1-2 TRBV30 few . TGTGCCTGGAAAAATACGGATACTAACTATGGCTACACCTTC CAWKNTDTNYGYTF
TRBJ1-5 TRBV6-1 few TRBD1 TGTGCCAGCAGGACAGGGACCAGCAATCAGCCCCAGCATTTT CASRTGTSNQPQHF
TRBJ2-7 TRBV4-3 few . TGCGCCAGCAGCCAAGAGGCACCCGGCCCCTACGAGCAGTACTTC CASSQEAPGPYEQYF
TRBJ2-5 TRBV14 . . TGTGCCAGCAGCCAAGGTTCGAGAGAGACCCAGTACTTC CASSQGSRETQYF
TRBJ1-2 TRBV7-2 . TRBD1 TGTGCCAGCAGCTCCATACAGGGGGCTAGAACGGGTACCTATGGCTACACCTTC CASSSIQGARTGTYGYTF
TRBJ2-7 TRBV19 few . TGTGCCAGTAGTATAGAGGGAACTAGCAGCTACGAGCAGTACTTC CASSIEGTSSYEQYF
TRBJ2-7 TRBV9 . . TGTGCCAGCAGCGTAGGGGCGAAGGGGACCTACGAGCAGTACTTC CASSVGAKGTYEQYF
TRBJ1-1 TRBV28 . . TGTGCCAGCTGCCTCGGCCCGGGGAACACTGAAGCTTTCTTT CASCLGPGNTEAFF
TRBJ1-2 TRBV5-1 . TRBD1 TGCGCCAGCAGCTTGGGACAGGGGCTGGATGGCTACACCTTC CASSLGQGLDGYTF
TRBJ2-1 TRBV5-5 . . TGTGCCAGCAGCTTGGCCGAGGTCTCCTACAATGAGCAGTTCTTC CASSLAEVSYNEQFF
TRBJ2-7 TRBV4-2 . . TGTGCCAGCAGCCAAGAAGCGGGCCTTCCCTACGAGCAGTACTTC CASSQEAGLPYEQYF
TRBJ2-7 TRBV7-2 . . TGTGCCAGCAGCCTCGGCGGAAAACACGAGCAGTACTTC CASSLGGKHEQYF
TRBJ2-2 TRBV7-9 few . TGTGCCAGCGCGGGAATTACCGGGGAGCTGTTTTTT CASAGITGELFF
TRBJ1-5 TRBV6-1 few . TGTGCCAGCAGTGAACGGGGGGGAAGTCAGCCCCAGCATTTT CASSERGGSQPQHF
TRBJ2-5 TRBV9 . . TGTGCCAGCAGCGTAGATGTCGGGCGGACCCAGTACTTC CASSVDVGRTQYF
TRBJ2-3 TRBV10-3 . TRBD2 TGTGCCATCAGTGACTCCGGGACTAGCGGGTTATACACAGATACGCAGTATTTT CAISDSGTSGLYTDTQYF
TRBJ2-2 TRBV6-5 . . TGTGCCAGCGGGGCCCGCTCGAACACCGGGGAGCTGTTTTTT CASGARSNTGELFF
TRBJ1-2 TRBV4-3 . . TGCGCCAGCAGCCAAGATCATAGCACCCTCAACTATGGCTACACCTTC CASSQDHSTLNYGYTF
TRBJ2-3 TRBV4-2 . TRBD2 TGTGCCAGCAGCCAAGACCAACCAGCGGGAGTGACAGATACGCAGTATTTT CASSQDQPAGVTDTQYF
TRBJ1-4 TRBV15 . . TGTGCCACCAGCAGAGGGCCGGCAACTAATGAAAAACTGTTTTTT CATSRGPATNEKLFF
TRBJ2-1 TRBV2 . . TGTGCCAGCCTCGTGGGGGCATCCTACAATGAGCAGTTCTTC CASLVGASYNEQFF
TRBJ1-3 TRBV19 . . TGTGCCAGTAGTAAGAGACGGCACTCTGGAAACACCATATATTTT CASSKRRHSGNTIYF
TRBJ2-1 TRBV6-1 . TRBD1 TGTGCCAGCAGTGCCGACAGGGGGCAAGTCTTC CASSADRGQVF
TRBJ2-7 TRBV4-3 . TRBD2 TGCGCCAGCAGCCAGGGACTAGCGGGGGGCTACGAGCAGTACTTC CASSQGLAGGYEQYF
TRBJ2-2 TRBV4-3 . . TGCGCCAGCAGCCAAGGGGGGAGCACCGGGGAGCTGTTTTTT CASSQGGSTGELFF
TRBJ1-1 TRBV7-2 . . TGTGCCAGCAACTTACAGGATGGTACTGAAGCTTTCTTT CASNLQDGTEAFF
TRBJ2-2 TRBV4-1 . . TGCGCCAGCAGCCAACACAACAGGGACCCCACCGGGGAGCTGTTTTTT CASSQHNRDPTGELFF
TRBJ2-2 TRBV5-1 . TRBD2 TGCGCCAGCAGCTCCCTCTCCGTCAGCGGGGGGACCTCAGACGCCGGGGAGCTGTTTTTT CASSSLSVSGGTSDAGELFF
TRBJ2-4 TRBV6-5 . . TGTGCCAGCAATCGGGGAAACATTCAGTACTTC CASNRGNIQYF
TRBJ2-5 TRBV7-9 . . TGTGCCAGCAGCCCTCCCGCTTTTACAGAGACCCAGTACTTC CASSPPAFTETQYF
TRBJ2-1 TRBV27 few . TGTGCCAGCAGTTTCTCCTACAATGAGCAGTTCTTC CASSFSYNEQFF
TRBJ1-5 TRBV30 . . TGTGCCTGGAGTCGAATGGATTCAAATCAGCCCCAGCATTTT CAWSRMDSNQPQHF
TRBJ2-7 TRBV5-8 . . TGTGCCAGCAGCTTGATATCCCAATACGAGCAGTACTTC CASSLISQYEQYF
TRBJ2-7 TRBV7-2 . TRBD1 TGTGCCAGCAGCGACAAACAGGGGACAACTTACGAGCAGTACTTC CASSDKQGTTYEQYF
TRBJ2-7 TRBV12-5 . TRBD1 TGTGCTAGTGGTCCGGGACAGGGAGGCCACGAGCAGTACTTC CASGPGQGGHEQYF
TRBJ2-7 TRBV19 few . TGTGCCAGTAGCGACATCTCGTCGGGGGAGCAGTACTTC CASSDISSGEQYF
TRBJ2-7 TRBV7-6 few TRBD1 TGTGCCAGCAGCGATATGACAGGGTTTTTGTCCTTC CASSDMTGFLSF
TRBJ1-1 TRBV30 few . TGTGCCTGGAGTGTTACCGGGACTGAAGCTTTCTTT CAWSVTGTEAFF
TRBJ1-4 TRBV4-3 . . TGCGCCAGCAGCCCCCGGGACCGTAATGAAAAACTGTTTTTT CASSPRDRNEKLFF
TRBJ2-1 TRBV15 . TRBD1 TGTGCCACCAGCAGAGGGACAGGGGATTACAATGAGCAGTTCTTC CATSRGTGDYNEQFF
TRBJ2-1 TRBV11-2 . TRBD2 TGTGCCAGCAGTTCTAGCGGGAACCACAATGAGCAGTTCTTC CASSSSGNHNEQFF
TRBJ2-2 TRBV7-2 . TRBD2 TGTGCCAGCAGCTTAGATGGGACTAGCGGGAGGGCCGGGGAGCTGTTTTTT CASSLDGTSGRAGELFF
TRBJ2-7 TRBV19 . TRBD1 TGTGCCAGTAGTATTGGCCGCGTGGAACAGGGGGGCGAGCAGTACTTC CASSIGRVEQGGEQYF
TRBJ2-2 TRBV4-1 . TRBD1 TGCGCCAGCAGCCAGTTGACAGGGGCTAGTCCCGGGGAGCTGTTTTTT CASSQLTGASPGELFF
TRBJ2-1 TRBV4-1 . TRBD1 TGCGCCAGCAGCCAGAGTAGACAGGGGGGCAACAATGAGCAGTTCTTC CASSQSRQGGNNEQFF
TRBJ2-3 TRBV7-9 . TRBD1 TGTGCCAGCAGCAAGGGGCGGACAGGGGGCACAGATACGCAGTATTTT CASSKGRTGGTDTQYF
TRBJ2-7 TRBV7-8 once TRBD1 TGTGCCAGCAGCTTATGGGACAGGTCCTACGAGCAGTACTTC CASSLWDRSYEQYF
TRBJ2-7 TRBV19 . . TGTGCCAGTAGTTTAGGACGGGAGCAGTACTTC CASSLGREQYF
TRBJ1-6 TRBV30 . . TGTGCCGCCTCCCTCTTCACCTCGCCCCTCCACTTT CAASLFTSPLHF
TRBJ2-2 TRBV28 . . TGTGCCAGCAGTCTCCTTGGCAGGGTCGGAACCGGGGAGCTGTTTTTT CASSLLGRVGTGELFF
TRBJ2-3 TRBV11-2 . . TGTGCCAGCAGCTTAGGCGGGGCCCGCACAGATACGCAGTATTTT CASSLGGARTDTQYF
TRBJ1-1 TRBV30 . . TGTGCCTGGAGCCGACCTAGGACATTCCCGCCCCTGAACACTGAAGCTTTCTTT CAWSRPRTFPPLNTEAFF
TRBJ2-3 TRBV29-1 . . TGCAGCGTCGTTAGGGACACCGGCACAGATACGCAGTATTTT CSVVRDTGTDTQYF
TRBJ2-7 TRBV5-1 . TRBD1 TGCGCCAGCAGCTCCGACAGGGTCGGGTACGAGCAGTACTTC CASSSDRVGYEQYF